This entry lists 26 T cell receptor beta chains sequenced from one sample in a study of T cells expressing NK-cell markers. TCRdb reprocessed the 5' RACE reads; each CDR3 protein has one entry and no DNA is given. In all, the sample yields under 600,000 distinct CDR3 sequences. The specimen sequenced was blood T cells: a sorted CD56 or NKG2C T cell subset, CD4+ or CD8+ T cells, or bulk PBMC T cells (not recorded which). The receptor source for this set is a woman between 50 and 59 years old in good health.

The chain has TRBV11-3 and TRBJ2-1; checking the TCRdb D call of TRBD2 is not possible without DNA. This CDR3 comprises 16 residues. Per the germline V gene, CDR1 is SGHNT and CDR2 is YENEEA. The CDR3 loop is CASSLGGSLAYNEQFF.

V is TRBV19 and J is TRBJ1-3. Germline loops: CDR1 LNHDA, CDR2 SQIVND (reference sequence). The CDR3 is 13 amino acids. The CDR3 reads CASSTTIGNTIYF. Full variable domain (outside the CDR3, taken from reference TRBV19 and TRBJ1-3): DGGITQSPKYLFRKEGQNVTLSCEQNLNHDAMYWYRQDPGQGLRLIYYSQIVNDFQKGDIAEGYSVSREKKESFPLTVTSAQKNPTAFYLCASSTTIGNTIYFGEGSWLTVV.

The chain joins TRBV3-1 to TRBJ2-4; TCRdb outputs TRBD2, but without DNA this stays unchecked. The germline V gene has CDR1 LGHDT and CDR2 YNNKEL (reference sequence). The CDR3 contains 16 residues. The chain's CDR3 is CASSQDSAGGENIQYF. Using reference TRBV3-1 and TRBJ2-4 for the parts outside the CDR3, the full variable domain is DTAVSQTPKYLVTQMGNDKSIKCEQNLGHDTMYWYKQDSKKFLKIMFSYNNKELIINETVPNRFSPKSPDKAHLNLHINSLELGDSAVYFCASSQDSAGGENIQYFGAGTRLSVL.

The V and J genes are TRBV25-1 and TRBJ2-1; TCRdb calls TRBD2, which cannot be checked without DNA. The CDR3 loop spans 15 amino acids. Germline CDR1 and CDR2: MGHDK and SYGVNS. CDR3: CASSPVGTSGRALFF.

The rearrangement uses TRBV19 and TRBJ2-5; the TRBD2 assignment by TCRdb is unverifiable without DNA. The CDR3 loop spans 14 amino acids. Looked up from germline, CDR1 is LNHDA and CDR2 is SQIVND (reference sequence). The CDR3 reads CASSGIASGETQYF.

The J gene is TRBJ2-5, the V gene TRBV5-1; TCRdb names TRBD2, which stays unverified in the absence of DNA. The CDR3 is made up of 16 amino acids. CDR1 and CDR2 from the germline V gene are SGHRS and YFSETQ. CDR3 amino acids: CASSSTSGRATETQYF.

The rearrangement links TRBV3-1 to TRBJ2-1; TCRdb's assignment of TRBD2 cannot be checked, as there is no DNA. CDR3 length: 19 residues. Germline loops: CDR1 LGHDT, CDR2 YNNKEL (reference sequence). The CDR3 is CASSQDPRRLAGGKNEQFF.

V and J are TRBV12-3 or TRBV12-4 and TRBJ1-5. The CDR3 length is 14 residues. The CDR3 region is CASRVEGAGQPQHF.

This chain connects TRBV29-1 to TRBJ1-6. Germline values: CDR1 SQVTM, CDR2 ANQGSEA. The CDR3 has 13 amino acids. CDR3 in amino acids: CSVSEGGTSPLHF.

The CDR3 sequence is CASSVWTGSLNTEAFF. This chain connects TRBV7-9 to TRBJ1-1. This CDR3 is built from 16 residues. Germline CDR1 reads SEHNR; CDR2 reads FQNEAQ (reference sequence).

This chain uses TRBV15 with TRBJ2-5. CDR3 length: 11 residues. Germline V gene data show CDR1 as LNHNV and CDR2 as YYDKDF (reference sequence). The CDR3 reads CATSLRETQYF.

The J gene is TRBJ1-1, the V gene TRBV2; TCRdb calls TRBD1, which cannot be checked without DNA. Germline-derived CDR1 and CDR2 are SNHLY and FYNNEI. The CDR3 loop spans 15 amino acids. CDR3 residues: CASRQTGVGNTEAFF.

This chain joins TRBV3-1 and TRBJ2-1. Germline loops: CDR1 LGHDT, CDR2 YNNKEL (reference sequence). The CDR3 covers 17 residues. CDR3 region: CASSQGLAAGVHNEQFF.

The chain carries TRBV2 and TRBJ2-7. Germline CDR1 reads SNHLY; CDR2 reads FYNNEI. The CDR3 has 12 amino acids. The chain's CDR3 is CASSDVLFEQYF.

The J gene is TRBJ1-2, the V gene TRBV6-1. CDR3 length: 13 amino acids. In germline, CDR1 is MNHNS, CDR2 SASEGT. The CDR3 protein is CATRTEGSYGYTF.

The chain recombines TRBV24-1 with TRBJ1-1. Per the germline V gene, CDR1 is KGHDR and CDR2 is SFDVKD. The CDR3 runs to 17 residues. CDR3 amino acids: CATSDPLGEPMNTEAFF.

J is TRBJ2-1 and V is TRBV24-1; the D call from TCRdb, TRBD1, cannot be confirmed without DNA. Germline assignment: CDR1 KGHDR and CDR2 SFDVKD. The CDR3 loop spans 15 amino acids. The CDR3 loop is CATSLTGIGNNEQFF.

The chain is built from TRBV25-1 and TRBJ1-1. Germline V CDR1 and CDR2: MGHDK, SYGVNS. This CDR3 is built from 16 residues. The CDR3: CASSDPRVKGNTEAFF.

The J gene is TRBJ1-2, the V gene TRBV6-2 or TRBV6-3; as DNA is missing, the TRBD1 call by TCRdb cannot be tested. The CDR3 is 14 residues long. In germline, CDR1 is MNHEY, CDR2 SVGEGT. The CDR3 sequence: CASRLLRGGSGYTF.

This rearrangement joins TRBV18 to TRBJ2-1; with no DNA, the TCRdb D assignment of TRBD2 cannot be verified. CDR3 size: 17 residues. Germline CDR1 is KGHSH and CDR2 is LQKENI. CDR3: CASSLLARTAAYNEQFF. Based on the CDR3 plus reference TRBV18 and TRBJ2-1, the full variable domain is NAGVMQNPRHLVRRRGQEARLRCSPMKGHSHVYWYRQLPEEGLKFMVYLQKENIIDESGMPKERFSAEFPKEGPSILRIQQVVRGDSAAYFCASSLLARTAAYNEQFFGPGTRLTVL.

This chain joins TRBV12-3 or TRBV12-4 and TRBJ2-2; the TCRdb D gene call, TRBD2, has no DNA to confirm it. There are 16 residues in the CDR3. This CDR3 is CASSRGLAGATGELFF.

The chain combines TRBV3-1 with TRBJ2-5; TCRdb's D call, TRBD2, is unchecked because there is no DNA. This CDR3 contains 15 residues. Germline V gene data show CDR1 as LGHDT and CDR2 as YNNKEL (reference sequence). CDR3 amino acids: CASNRLAGRQETQYF.

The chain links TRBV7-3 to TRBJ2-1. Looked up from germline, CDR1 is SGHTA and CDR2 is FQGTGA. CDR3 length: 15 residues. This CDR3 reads CASSLTAATYNEQFF.

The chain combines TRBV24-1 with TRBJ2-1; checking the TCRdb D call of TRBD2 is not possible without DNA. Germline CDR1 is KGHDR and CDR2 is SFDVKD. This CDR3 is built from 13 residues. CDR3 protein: CATSEEGRGVQFF.

CDR3 amino acids: CASSLRDRGVQYF. The chain joins TRBV12-3 or TRBV12-4 to TRBJ2-3; TCRdb outputs TRBD1, but without DNA this stays unchecked. The CDR3 extends over 13 amino acids.

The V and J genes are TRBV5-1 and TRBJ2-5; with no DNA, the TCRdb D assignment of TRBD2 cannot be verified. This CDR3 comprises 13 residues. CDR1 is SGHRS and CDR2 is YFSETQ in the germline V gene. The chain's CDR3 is CASGISGQETQYF. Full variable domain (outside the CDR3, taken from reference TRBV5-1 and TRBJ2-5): KAGVTQTPRYLIKTRGQQVTLSCSPISGHRSVSWYQQTPGQGLQFLFEYFSETQRNKGNFPGRFSGRQFSNSRSEMNVSTLELGDSALYLCASGISGQETQYFGPGTRLLVL.